This TCR beta chain was sequenced in a study of shared clonotypes between healthy human individuals. Method: immunoSEQ multiplex PCR; TCRdb's copy keeps in-frame clones and lacks some. The sample records more than 550,000 clones, 90% being singletons. V lost 4 bases to trimming and J lost 7 bases; unmatched junction nucleotides: 14. The V gene's germline CDR1 is MGHRA and CDR2 YSYEKL. CDR3 length: 16 amino acids. This sequence was found in a man between 18 and 35 years old in good health. Some clones in this sample may be carry-over from other donors' samples. This chain uses TRBV4-1 with TRBJ2-7; 9 bases map to TRBD2. Sequenced: memory CD8+ T cells from PBMCs. Subset meaning: CD45RO+ cells pooled with CCR7-negative TemRA cells. CDR3 sequence (DNA): TGCGCCAGCAGCCCTCTTCCCGCTAGCGGGACAAGGGAGCAGTACTTC. Amino acids: CASSPLPASGTREQYF.